The 22 T cell receptor beta chains listed next were all sequenced from one sample in a study of T cells after posttransplantation cyclophosphamide. Profiled with immunoSEQ multiplex PCR; TCRdb holds only in-frame clones, not every one. The sample is made up of about 25,000 clones, none counted only once. Sequenced material: PBMCs. The receptors originated from a woman between 50 and 59 years old in good health, CMV-negative, and a related stem cell transplant donor.

Many counts were recorded for this clone. This chain uses TRBV6-6 with TRBJ1-5, with D unclear. The CDR3 covers 16 residues. Trimming took 2 bases from V and 3 from J, leaving 14 bases between them. Germline V gene sequence: CDR1 MNHNY, CDR2 SVGAGI (reference sequence). The CDR3 protein is CASSYGRVGLNQPQHF. CDR3 sequence (DNA): TGTGCCAGCAGTTACGGGCGGGTGGGTCTCAATCAGCCCCAGCATTTT.

This clone was counted ten times or more. V usage is TRBV5-1 and J usage is TRBJ2-5; TRBD2 aligns across 14 bases. The CDR3 sequence is 18 residues long. The V gene's germline CDR1 is SGHRS and CDR2 YFSETQ. V lost 2 bases to trimming and J lost 3 bases; unmatched junction nucleotides: 9. CDR3: CASSLGTSGRVGEETQYF. The CDR3 DNA follows: TGCGCCAGCAGCTTAGGGACTAGCGGGAGAGTTGGGGAAGAGACCCAGTACTTC.

This clone came up many times. The chain has TRBV10-3 and TRBJ1-2, with D uncertain. CDR1 ENHRY and CDR2 SYGVKD come from the germline V gene. V lost 2 bases to trimming and J lost 4 bases, with 17 bases between them. CDR3 length: 16 residues. CDR3 DNA: TGTGCCATCAGTGAGCCCGACCGCGGCGGATTCTATGGCTACACCTTC. Its translation is CAISEPDRGGFYGYTF.

This clone occurred many times. The genes are TRBV9 and TRBJ2-3; the match to TRBD2 covers 12 bases. The germline V gene encodes CDR1 SGDLS and CDR2 YYNGEE. The junction had 7 bases not matched to a gene; V was cut back by 3 bases and J by 2 bases. The CDR3 covers 17 residues. CDR3 loop: CASSDRLAGDTTDTQYF. In DNA, the CDR3 is TGTGCCAGCAGCGACCGACTAGCGGGGGATACCACAGATACGCAGTATTTT.

There are many counts of this clone. This sequence joins TRBV5-1 and TRBJ2-5, with 8 bases identical to TRBD2. Unmatched junction bases numbered 7, after V lost 4 bases and J lost 5 bases. The CDR3 has 14 amino acids. Germline CDR1 is SGHRS and CDR2 is YFSETQ. The CDR3 nucleotides read TGCGCCAGCAGCCGAGCGGGAGCGGGTGAGACCCAGTACTTC. Its protein is CASSRAGAGETQYF.

This clone has ten or more counts. V usage is TRBV15 and J usage is TRBJ2-1, with 9 bases matching TRBD2. Looked up from germline, CDR1 is LNHNV and CDR2 is YYDKDF (reference sequence). The CDR3 runs to 13 residues. Trimming removed 6 bases from V and 5 bases from J; junction bases left unmatched: 2. CDR3 in DNA: TGTGCCACCAGGCCTAGCGGGGACAATGAGCAGTTCTTC. This gives the protein CATRPSGDNEQFF.

This clone appeared many times. The chain couples TRBV18 to TRBJ2-3, with 9 nucleotides matching TRBD1. J lost 6 bases, V lost 3 bases, and 7 bases had no gene match. Germline CDR1 and CDR2: KGHSH and LQKENI. The CDR3 totals 15 residues. The CDR3 sequence is CASSPIGQGRDTQYF. The CDR3 bases are TGTGCCAGCTCACCGATCGGACAGGGGCGGGATACGCAGTATTTT.

Ten or more counts support this clone. The chain couples TRBV6-6 to TRBJ2-7; D is undetermined. Trimming removed 0 bases at V and 5 bases at J, with 11 bases between. The CDR3 covers 14 residues. Germline V gene lookup returns CDR1 MNHNY and CDR2 SVGAGI (reference sequence). CDR3 residues: CASSYSGSFNEQYF. The CDR3 DNA is TGTGCCAGCAGTTACTCCGGGTCCTTCAACGAGCAGTACTTC.

This clone was seen repeatedly, ten times or more. The rearrangement links TRBV2 to TRBJ1-2, with a tentative D call TRBD1 (6 bases). CDR1 is SNHLY and CDR2 is FYNNEI in the germline V gene. V lost 8 bases, J lost 5 bases, and 15 bases lay in between. The CDR3 spans 13 residues. Here the CDR3 DNA reads TGTGCCAGCTACTCGGGGGGGCAGTATGGCTACACCTTC. It codes for CASYSGGQYGYTF.

This clone has a count of ten or more. The chain couples TRBV5-1 to TRBJ2-1; weak D call: TRBD1 (5 bases). This CDR3 comprises 14 residues. Germline-derived CDR1 and CDR2 are SGHRS and YFSETQ. Trimming left V 0 bases short and J 7 bases short, with 11 bases between. DNA for the CDR3: TGCGCCAGCAGCTTGGGGGCAGGGTGGAATGAGCAGTTCTTC. It specifies CASSLGAGWNEQFF. The full variable domain, completed using reference TRBV5-1 and TRBJ2-1, is KAGVTQTPRYLIKTRGQQVTLSCSPISGHRSVSWYQQTPGQGLQFLFEYFSETQRNKGNFPGRFSGRQFSNSRSEMNVSTLELGDSALYLCASSLGAGWNEQFFGPGTRLTVL.

This clone was detected ten times or more. V is TRBV7-8 and J is TRBJ2-5; 7 bases are shared with TRBD1. This CDR3 has 15 residues. Germline-derived CDR1 and CDR2 are SGHVS and FQNEAQ. Trimming cost V 5 bases and J 2 bases; bases outside gene matches: 8. The CDR3 loop is CASSPLWDRQETQYF. CDR3 nucleotides: TGTGCCAGCAGCCCGCTGTGGGACAGACAAGAGACCCAGTACTTC.

This clone showed up many times. The gene calls are TRBV2 and TRBJ2-3; TRBD2 is a possible D gene (6 bases). The CDR3 has 14 amino acids. V dropped 3 bases and J dropped 9 bases, with 16 bases sitting between them. Per germline, CDR1 SNHLY and CDR2 FYNNEI. The CDR3 sequence: CASSDIPVGGTQYF. The CDR3 DNA follows: TGTGCCAGCAGTGATATCCCAGTTGGGGGGACGCAGTATTTT.

V gene TRBV6-1 combines with J gene TRBJ2-7; TRBD1 might be the D (6 bases). V lost 5 bases to trimming and J lost 5 bases, with 7 bases between them. The CDR3 totals 11 residues. Germline CDR1 MNHNS, CDR2 SASEGT. DNA for the CDR3: TGTGCCAGCAGTTACAGGGACGAGCAGTACTTC. Translated, it gives CASSYRDEQYF.

Many counts were recorded for this clone. The rearrangement joins TRBV6-5 to TRBJ2-1; D gene uncertain. Germline V gives CDR1 MNHEY, CDR2 SVGAGI. The CDR3 has 11 residues. V was trimmed by 4 bases and J by 5 bases, leaving 3 bases between them. The CDR3 DNA is TGTGCCAGCAGTTCCAACAATGAGCAGTTCTTC. Amino acid sequence: CASSSNNEQFF.

This clone was counted at least ten times. The chain has TRBV2 and TRBJ1-4; 7 bases align to TRBD1. The CDR3 has 13 amino acids. CDR1 is SNHLY, CDR2 FYNNEI, per germline. Unmatched junction bases numbered 2, after V lost 7 bases and J lost 3 bases. CDR3 DNA sequence: TGTGCCAGCAAGGGGGCTGCTAATGAAAAACTGTTTTTT. This encodes CASKGAANEKLFF.

This clone has at least ten counts. The genes are TRBV11-2 and TRBJ2-5; D not certain. The germline V and J ends were trimmed by 6 bases and 0 bases, with 14 bases remaining between them. CDR1 and CDR2 (germline): SGHAT, FQNNGV. The CDR3 totals 15 residues. Here the CDR3 reads CASSAINRHQETQYF. DNA of the CDR3: TGTGCCAGCAGTGCCATCAACAGACACCAAGAGACCCAGTACTTC.

This clone has at least ten counts. The CDR3 nucleotides read TGTGCCAGCAGCCCGGGGGACAGGGAGGCTGAAGCTTTCTTT. Translating gives CASSPGDREAEAFF. The V and J genes are TRBV7-9 and TRBJ1-1; 9 bases are shared with TRBD1. Trimming at V came to 5 bases and at J to 6 bases, leaving 7 bases not matched to a gene. This CDR3 region has 14 residues. Germline V gives CDR1 SEHNR, CDR2 FQNEAQ (reference sequence).

This clone was recorded at least ten times. The CDR3 coding sequence is TGCGCCAGCAGCACCCGTACAGGGATCTACGAGCAGTACTTC. Translating it yields CASSTRTGIYEQYF. This chain joins TRBV4-1 and TRBJ2-7; D is possibly TRBD1 (6 bases). Germline values: CDR1 MGHRA, CDR2 YSYEKL. The CDR3 totals 14 residues. V was cut by 5 bases and J by 3 bases, with 14 bases left in between.

This clone was recorded at least ten times. V and J are TRBV28 and TRBJ2-7, with D perhaps matching TRBD1 (6 bases). V gave up 6 bases and J gave up 11 bases, with 17 bases separating them. This CDR3 has 12 residues. Germline assignment: CDR1 MDHEN and CDR2 SYDVKM. This chain's CDR3 is CASSPQGKGKYF. Written as DNA, the CDR3 is TGTGCCAGCAGCCCACAGGGTAAAGGCAAGTACTTC. The full variable domain, with the rest looked up from reference TRBV28 and TRBJ2-7, is DVKVTQSSRYLVKRTGEKVFLECVQDMDHENMFWYRQDPGLGLRLIYFSYDVKMKEKGDIPEGYSVSREKKERFSLILESASTNQTSMYLCASSPQGKGKYFGPGTRLTVT.

Many counts were recorded for this clone. This rearrangement joins TRBV6-5 to TRBJ1-4; 9 bases align to TRBD1. This CDR3 contains 15 residues. Germline CDR1 is MNHEY and CDR2 is SVGAGI. V was pared by 0 bases and J by 5 bases, with 1 base of the junction left unmatched. CDR3 sequence reads: CASSYSTGGNEKLFF. The CDR3 DNA reads as TGTGCCAGCAGTTACTCGACAGGGGGGAATGAAAAACTGTTTTTT.

To note about this clone: One base away lies a much larger clone, so this may be a sequencing read error. Other DNA sequences of this sample code for an identical CDR3. The chain combines TRBV5-1 with TRBJ1-6; 7 nucleotides match TRBD1. This CDR3 region has 16 residues. The V gene's germline CDR1 is SGHRS and CDR2 YFSETQ. CDR3 region: CASSTTTGPNNSPLHF. CDR3 nucleotide sequence: TGCGCCAGCAGCACCACGACAGGGCCAAATAATTCGCCCCTCCACTTT.

This clone was counted ten times or more. The chain has TRBV5-1 and TRBJ2-7, with TRBD1 identical over 10 bases. Germline V lookup: CDR1 SGHRS, CDR2 YFSETQ. V shed 5 bases and J 4 bases; nucleotides not matched to a gene: 18. The CDR3 has 18 amino acids. As DNA, the CDR3 is TGCGCCAGCAGTCACCTCCCAAACCGGGACAGGGGCAGGTACGAGCAGTACTTC. As protein: CASSHLPNRDRGRYEQYF.